Below, one T cell receptor (beta chain) is given with its context. There is no known antigen for this receptor. It has no much larger one-base neighbor in the sample; base qualities were not kept. These data are taken from a study of cytomegalovirus exposure and HLA in healthy donors (dated by TCRdb to about 2017). Regarding the complete study: According to a later analysis, the 110 or so validation repertoires were produced on the same platform as the approximately 620 repertoires of the first cohort. The study was designed to test whether signatures of past pathogen exposure could be identified by cataloging public T cell receptors. In addition to the first cohort of 666 subjects, a separate validation cohort of approximately 110 different subjects was used. High-throughput TCR immunosequencing, statistical association of individual TCRs with disease status, and machine learning were combined to predict cytomegalovirus infection status. Broader findings and caveats from the paper: All 130 or so repertoires were used to score co-occurrence in the validation cohort in a later analysis, because that analysis had no HLA typing for the cohort. The study gave a list of over 150 TCR beta chains associated with cytomegalovirus. Three of the identified cytomegalovirus-associated TCR beta chains were confirmed in vitro to be specific for cytomegalovirus antigens. According to the authors, the approach could potentially be generalized to other disease states and immunological phenotypes. Most TCR sequences were seen in very few donors, while some public TCRs were found in many individuals. Cytomegalovirus status was reported to be diagnosed by the classifier with high specificity and sensitivity in both the original and validation cohorts. Of the cluster scores, about 94% were above 0 in a later analysis, which found that TCRs clustered in the first cohort also tended to co-occur in the 95 to 150 validation repertoires.

Separate from the approximately 700-subject first cohort, the validation cohort of over 90 subjects was the group to which the donors belonged. Libraries were constructed by the immunoSEQ multiplex PCR assay. As for the authors' bioinformatics: To diagnose cytomegalovirus status from the catalog of TCR beta chain sequences, a statistical classification framework was built. TCRdb re-hosts the immuneACCESS table, in-frame sequences only. Its copies lack some clones; in the studies checked, an unresolved V gene accounts for under half of them, and the cause for the rest is not known. The DNA was the basis for D and trimming; V, J and clone size are from that table. Here the sample has approximately 180,000 clones; around nine tenths occur a single time. The ten top clones hold 2.7% of the sample. Sequencing input: PBMCs. The clonotype originates from a man between 18 and 35 years old in good health and CMV-seropositive.

The DNA is TGTGCCAGTAGTCTACAGGGGGTTGAAGGCTACACCTTC. This codes for CASSLQGVEGYTF. The chain is made from TRBV19 and TRBJ1-2, and TRBD1 matches 8 of the central bases. CDR1 and CDR2 were assigned from the germline V gene (reference sequence) as LNHDA and SQIVND. CDR3 length: 13 amino acids, cysteine to phenylalanine. The kept DNA is CDR3 alone, 39 bases in frame from the first base. Trimming removed 5 bases from V and 8 bases from J; the gene matches leave 7 bases unexplained.